This TCR beta chain was retrieved from a study of neoadjuvant nivolumab and ipilimumab in lung cancer. Study-level findings and limits: TCR clonality did not significantly correlate with pathologic tumor regression. Only two of four nivolumab-treated tumors gained richness and clonality by surgery. Compared with tumor-adjacent uninvolved lung, resected tumors showed greater richness and clonality. Resected-tumor TCR richness correlated positively with pretherapy blood richness.

The length of the CDR3 is 13 residues. The V gene's germline CDR1 is WNHNN and CDR2 SYGVQD (reference sequence). The J segment lost 3 bases and the V segment lost 4 bases, leaving 0 bases of the junction unmatched. Remarks on this clone: As yet, its antigen is unknown.

Libraries were prepared by immunoSEQ multiplex PCR; TCRdb keeps only in-frame clonotypes and omits some of them. The table has approximately 26,000 clones, less than 90% seen once; the top ten hold roughly 6.2%. This sequence was found in an adult with non-small cell lung cancer. The sequencing used peripheral blood, collected before neoadjuvant nivolumab, alone or with ipilimumab. The chain is built from TRBV10-1 and TRBJ1-2, with 9 bases aligning to TRBD1. The CDR3 DNA reads as TGCGCCAGCAGTGGGGACAGGGACTATGGCTACACCTTC. The encoded protein is CASSGDRDYGYTF.